This TCR beta chain originates from a study of blood T cell repertoires in COVID-19. Looking at the study overall: Both acute and convalescent COVID-19 samples were obtained from the United States, Italy and Spain.

Donors of Cohort 3 who recovered were those that had two negative PCRs, clearance, or symptom resolution. This CDR3 is 15 amino acids long. Germline loops: CDR1 LNHDA, CDR2 SQIVND (reference sequence). V lost 7 bases to trimming and J lost 0 bases, with 15 bases between them. Authors' methods: Cell counts per sample came from amplifying reference gene primers. The table came from immunoSEQ multiplex PCR; TCRdb's copy has only in-frame clones and leaves some out. D and trimming were read from the DNA, whereas the V and J calls and clone size are those reported in that table. This sample has approximately 300,000 clones, with 92% found just once.

The specimen was PBMCs or T cells enriched from blood (not recorded which). The sequence was obtained from a woman aged 25 to 39 who had recovered from COVID-19. This chain joins TRBV19 and TRBJ1-2; D not resolved. This CDR3 is CASTDAAPSNYGYTF. Written as DNA, the CDR3 is TGTGCCAGTACCGATGCGGCCCCCTCTAACTATGGCTACACCTTC.